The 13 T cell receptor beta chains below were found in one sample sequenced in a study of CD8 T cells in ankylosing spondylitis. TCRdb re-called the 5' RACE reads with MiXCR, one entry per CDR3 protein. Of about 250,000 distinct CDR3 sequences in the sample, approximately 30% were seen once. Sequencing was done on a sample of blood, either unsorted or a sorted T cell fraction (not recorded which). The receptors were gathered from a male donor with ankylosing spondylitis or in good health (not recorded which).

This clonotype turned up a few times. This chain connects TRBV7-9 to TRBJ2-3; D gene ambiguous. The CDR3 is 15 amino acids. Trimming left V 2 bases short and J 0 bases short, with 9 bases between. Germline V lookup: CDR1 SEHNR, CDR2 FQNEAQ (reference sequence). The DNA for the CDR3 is TGTGCCAGCAGCTTACTAGGACCTAGCACAGATACGCAGTATTTT. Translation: CASSLLGPSTDTQYF.

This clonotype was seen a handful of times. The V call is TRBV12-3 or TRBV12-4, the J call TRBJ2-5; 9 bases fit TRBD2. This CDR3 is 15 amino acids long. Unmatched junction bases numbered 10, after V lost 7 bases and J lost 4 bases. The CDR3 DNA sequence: TGTGCCAGCACCCGCAACCTAGCGGGGCGAGAGACCCAGTACTTC. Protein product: CASTRNLAGRETQYF.

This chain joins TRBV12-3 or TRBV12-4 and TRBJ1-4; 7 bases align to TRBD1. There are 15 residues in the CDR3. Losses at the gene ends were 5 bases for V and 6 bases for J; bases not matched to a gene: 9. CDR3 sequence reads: CASSPGGKLDEKLFF. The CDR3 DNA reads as TGTGCCAGCAGTCCAGGGGGAAAACTAGATGAAAAACTGTTTTTT.

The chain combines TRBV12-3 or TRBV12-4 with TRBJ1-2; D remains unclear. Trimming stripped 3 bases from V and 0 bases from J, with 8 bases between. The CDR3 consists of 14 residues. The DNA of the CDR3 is TGTGCCAGCAGTTTTCTTGTCACTAACTATGGCTACACCTTC. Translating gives CASSFLVTNYGYTF.

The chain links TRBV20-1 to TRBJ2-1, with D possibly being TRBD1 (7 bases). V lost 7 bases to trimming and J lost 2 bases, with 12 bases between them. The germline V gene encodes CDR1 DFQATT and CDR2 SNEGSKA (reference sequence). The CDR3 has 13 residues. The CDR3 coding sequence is TGCAGTGGCCCCAGGGGGGCCTACAATGAGCAGTTCTTC. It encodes CSGPRGAYNEQFF.

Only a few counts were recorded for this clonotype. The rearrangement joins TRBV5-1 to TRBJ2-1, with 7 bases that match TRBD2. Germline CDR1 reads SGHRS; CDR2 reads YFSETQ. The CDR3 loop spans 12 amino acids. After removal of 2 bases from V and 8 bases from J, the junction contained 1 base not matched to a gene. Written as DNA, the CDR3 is TGCGCCAGCAGCTTTAGCGGGTATGAGCAGTTCTTC. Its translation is CASSFSGYEQFF.

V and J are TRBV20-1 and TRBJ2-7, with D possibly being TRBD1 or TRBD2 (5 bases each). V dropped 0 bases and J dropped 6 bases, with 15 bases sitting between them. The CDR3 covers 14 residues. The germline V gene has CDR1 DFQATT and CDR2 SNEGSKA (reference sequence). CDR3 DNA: TGCAGTGCTAGAGATGGAACAGGACTCCCCGAGCAGTACTTC. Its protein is CSARDGTGLPEQYF.

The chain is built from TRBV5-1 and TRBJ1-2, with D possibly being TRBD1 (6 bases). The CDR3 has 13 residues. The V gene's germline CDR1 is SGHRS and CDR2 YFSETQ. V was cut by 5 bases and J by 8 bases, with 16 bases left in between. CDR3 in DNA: TGCGCCAGCAGAGACAGGAGTTACGCAGGCTACACCTTC. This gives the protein CASRDRSYAGYTF.

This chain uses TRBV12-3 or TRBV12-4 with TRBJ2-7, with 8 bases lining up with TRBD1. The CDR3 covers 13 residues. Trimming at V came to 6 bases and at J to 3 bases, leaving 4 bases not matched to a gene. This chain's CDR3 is CASRRDRGYEQYF. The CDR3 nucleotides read TGTGCCAGCAGACGTGACAGGGGCTACGAGCAGTACTTC.

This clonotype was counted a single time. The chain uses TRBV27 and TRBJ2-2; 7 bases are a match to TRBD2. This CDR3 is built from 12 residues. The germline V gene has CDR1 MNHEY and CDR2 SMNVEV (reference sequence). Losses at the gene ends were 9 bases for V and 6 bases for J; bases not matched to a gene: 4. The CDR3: CASGAGAGELFF. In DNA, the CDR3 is TGTGCCAGTGGGGCGGGGGCCGGGGAGCTGTTTTTT.

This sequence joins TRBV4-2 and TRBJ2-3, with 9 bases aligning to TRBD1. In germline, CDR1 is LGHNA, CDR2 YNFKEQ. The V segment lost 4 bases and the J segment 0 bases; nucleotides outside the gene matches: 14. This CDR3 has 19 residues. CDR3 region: CASSRTGVLLSSSTDTQYF. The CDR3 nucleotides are TGTGCCAGCAGCCGGACAGGGGTCCTACTTTCGTCTAGCACAGATACGCAGTATTTT.

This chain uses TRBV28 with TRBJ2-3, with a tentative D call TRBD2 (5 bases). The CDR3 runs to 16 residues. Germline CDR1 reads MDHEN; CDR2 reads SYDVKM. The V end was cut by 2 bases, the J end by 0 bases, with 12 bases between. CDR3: CASSLMASPSTDTQYF. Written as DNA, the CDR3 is TGTGCCAGCAGTTTAATGGCTAGCCCTAGCACAGATACGCAGTATTTT.

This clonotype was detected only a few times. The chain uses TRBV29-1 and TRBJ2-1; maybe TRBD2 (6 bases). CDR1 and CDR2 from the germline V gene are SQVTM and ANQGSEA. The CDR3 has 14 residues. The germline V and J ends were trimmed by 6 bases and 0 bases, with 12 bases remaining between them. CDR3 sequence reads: CSVLGGSSYNEQFF. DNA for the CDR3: TGCAGCGTCCTAGGAGGGAGCTCCTACAATGAGCAGTTCTTC.